What follows are 9 T cell receptor beta chains derived from one specimen sequenced in a study of blood T cells in healthy people across ages. With a J-beta primer mix and a sample-barcoded 5' primer, a second PCR ran about 7 to 11 cycles. TCRdb reanalysed the 5' RACE reads using MiXCR and keeps one entry per CDR3 protein. The sample has 1,800,000 or so distinct CDR3 sequences, about 39% seen once. What was sequenced was blood. These receptors all come from a human donor in good health.

The chain employs TRBV12-3 or TRBV12-4 and TRBJ1-2; D is undetermined. Trimming stripped 6 bases from V and 13 bases from J, with 15 bases between. The CDR3 has 11 residues. CDR3 in DNA: TGTGCCAGCAGCCCAACCATGTCACCCACCTTC. Its translation is CASSPTMSPTF.

This clonotype occurred a few times. The chain couples TRBV29-1 to TRBJ2-1; D is undetermined. The germline V gene has CDR1 SQVTM and CDR2 ANQGSEA. V was cut by 0 bases and J by 8 bases, with 8 bases left in between. There are 12 residues in the CDR3. This CDR3 reads CSVEDLRDEQFF. As DNA, the CDR3 is TGCAGCGTTGAAGATCTTAGGGATGAGCAGTTCTTC.

The chain uses TRBV12-5 and TRBJ1-5; D remains ambiguous. V lost 0 bases, J lost 3 bases, and 6 bases lay in between. Germline CDR1 is LGHNT and CDR2 is FRNRAP. The CDR3 runs to 14 residues. CDR3: CASGLVRDNQPQHF. The DNA for the CDR3 is TGTGCTAGTGGTTTGGTAAGGGACAATCAGCCCCAGCATTTT.

This clonotype was picked up a small number of times. The chain has TRBV20-1 and TRBJ2-4; D may correspond to TRBD1 or TRBD2 (5 bases each). The CDR3 loop spans 15 amino acids. Germline lookup yields CDR1 DFQATT and CDR2 SNEGSKA (reference sequence). This CDR3 reads CGAVGPFKAKNIQYF. The CDR3 DNA follows: TGCGGGGCGGTGGGACCATTTAAGGCCAAAAACATTCAGTACTTC.

The chain uses TRBV12-3 or TRBV12-4 and TRBJ2-3; 14 bases line up with TRBD2. This CDR3 has 16 amino acids. Trimming removed 6 bases from V and 5 bases from J; junction bases left unmatched: 7. CDR3 sequence reads: CASRRTSGGPGDTQYF. The CDR3 DNA sequence: TGTGCCAGCAGAAGGACTAGCGGGGGGCCCGGAGATACGCAGTATTTT.

In this sample, this clonotype turned up a few times. The V and J genes are TRBV15 and TRBJ2-3, with D tentatively TRBD1 or TRBD2 (6 bases each). V lost 5 bases, J lost 2 bases, and 14 bases lay in between. This CDR3 is 15 amino acids long. The V gene's germline CDR1 is LNHNV and CDR2 YYDKDF (reference sequence). CDR3 sequence reads: CATSSRGAFTDTQYF. The DNA of the CDR3 is TGTGCCACCAGCTCGAGGGGGGCCTTCACAGATACGCAGTATTTT.

The V gene is TRBV29-1, the J gene TRBJ2-3, with D perhaps given as TRBD1 or TRBD2 (5 bases each). Deletions cut 4 bases from V and 6 bases from J, with 11 bases between. The germline V gene encodes CDR1 SQVTM and CDR2 ANQGSEA. CDR3 length equals 12 residues. In DNA, the CDR3 is TGCAGCGTTGCAGGGACGGAGGATACGCAGTATTTT. Amino acid sequence: CSVAGTEDTQYF.

This clonotype showed up just a few times. The genes are TRBV12-3 or TRBV12-4 and TRBJ2-1; perhaps TRBD1 as D (5 bases). The CDR3 contains 13 residues. V shed 0 bases and J shed 12 bases, with 12 bases lying between them. CDR3 nucleotides: TGTGCCAGCAGTTTAGCGGGGCCCGATGGGCAGTTCTTC. This encodes CASSLAGPDGQFF.

This clonotype was counted only a few times. This chain joins TRBV3-1 and TRBJ2-3; D possibly corresponds to TRBD2 (5 bases). Germline V lookup: CDR1 LGHDT, CDR2 YNNKEL (reference sequence). This CDR3 is 15 amino acids long. Trimming stripped 0 bases from V and 12 bases from J, with 19 bases between. The CDR3 DNA reads TGTGCCAGCAGCCAAGATTTCGGGTGGGGAGAGACCCAGTATTTT. The encoded protein is CASSQDFGWGETQYF.